This T cell receptor beta chain comes out of a study of spatial heterogeneity in lung cancer. Whole-study findings and limits: TCRs found ubiquitously expanded in tumor appeared in blood more at resection than at follow-up.

From germline, CDR1 is SGHTA and CDR2 FQGTGA. The length of the CDR3 is 14 residues. V lost 4 bases, J lost 5 bases, and 14 bases lay in between. This clonotype was seen many times. The target antigen is unknown. Regarding time point: blood at routine non-recurrence follow-up after resection. Tumor, nontumor lung or frozen PBMC supplied whole RNA that was sequenced unsorted. Every molecule of TCR cDNA had its own unique molecular identifier. TCRdb reprocessed the 5' RACE reads via MiXCR and lists one record per CDR3 protein. The table shows some 110,000 distinct CDR3 sequences, with 10% to 15% occurring only once.

This sequence originates from a male donor with early-stage non-small cell lung cancer. Sequences were derived from PBMCs, sampled at follow-up. The J gene is TRBJ1-1, the V gene TRBV7-3, with TRBD1 as a possible D gene (5 bases). CDR3 residues: CASSSTQGRTEAFF. For the CDR3, the DNA is TGTGCCAGCAGCTCGACGCAGGGTCGAACTGAAGCTTTCTTT.